Following are 7 T cell receptor beta chains from one sample sequenced in a study of shared clonotypes between healthy human individuals. The table came from immunoSEQ multiplex PCR; TCRdb's copy has only in-frame clones and leaves some out. The profile shows 2 million to 3 million clones, approximately 90% of them singletons. Sequences were obtained from naive CD4+ T cells sorted from blood. Specified subset: CD45RA+ positively selected. These receptor sequences come from a man younger than 30 in good health.

The chain couples TRBV29-1 to TRBJ1-2; D remains ambiguous. Germline assignment: CDR1 SQVTM and CDR2 ANQGSEA. The germline V and J ends were trimmed by 6 bases and 1 base, with 12 bases remaining between them. The CDR3 has 13 residues. The CDR3 bases are TGCAGCGTCCGGGAGGACCTTAACTATGGCTACACCTTC. Translation gives CSVREDLNYGYTF.

The chain couples TRBV6-1 to TRBJ2-7; 7 nucleotides agree with TRBD1. V was pared by 6 bases and J by 4 bases, with 3 bases of the junction left unmatched. Germline V gene lookup returns CDR1 MNHNS and CDR2 SASEGT. The CDR3 totals 12 residues. The CDR3 nucleotides read TGTGCCAGCAGAGGGACAGTTTACGAGCAGTACTTC. It is translated as CASRGTVYEQYF.

This clone came up once. The chain is built from TRBV11-2 and TRBJ1-3; weak D call: TRBD1 (6 bases). Germline CDR1 is SGHAT and CDR2 is FQNNGV. The CDR3 contains 15 residues. The germline V and J ends were trimmed by 3 bases and 0 bases, with 9 bases remaining between them. The CDR3 spells CASSLGAISGNTIYF. CDR3 in DNA: TGTGCCAGCAGCTTGGGGGCCATCTCTGGAAACACCATATATTTT.

The chain employs TRBV30 and TRBJ1-4, with 11 bases lining up with TRBD1. The germline gives CDR1 GTSNPN, CDR2 SVGIG (reference sequence). Trimming removed 3 bases from V and 3 bases from J; junction bases left unmatched: 9. The CDR3 is 17 amino acids. CDR3 loop: CAWSEDRGPGSNEKLFF. The CDR3 region has the DNA TGTGCCTGGAGCGAGGACAGGGGGCCTGGGTCTAATGAAAAACTGTTTTTT.

The gene calls are TRBV9 and TRBJ2-7, with D unresolved. The CDR3 extends over 14 amino acids. CDR1 and CDR2 (germline): SGDLS, YYNGEE. V lost 4 bases to trimming and J lost 1 base, with 12 bases between them. The CDR3, as DNA: TGTGCCAGCAGCTCCTCGACTGATTCCTACGAGCAGTACTTC. Its translation: CASSSSTDSYEQYF.

V is TRBV7-2 and J is TRBJ2-1, with D perhaps matching TRBD2 (5 bases). Deletions cut 1 base from V and 9 bases from J, with 10 bases between. The CDR3 sequence is 13 residues long. The germline V gene has CDR1 SGHTA and CDR2 FQGNSA. The CDR3 DNA sequence: TGTGCCAGCAGCTTAGAGGTAGAGGGTGAGCAGTTCTTC. Translation gives CASSLEVEGEQFF.

This clone was counted a single time. The chain couples TRBV29-1 to TRBJ2-3, with 8 bases aligning to TRBD1. V trimming: 8 bases; J trimming: 1 base; junction bases outside the gene matches: 5. This CDR3 has 13 amino acids. Germline V gene data show CDR1 as SQVTM and CDR2 as ANQGSEA. The CDR3 sequence: CSQIQGGTDTQYF. CDR3 DNA: TGCAGCCAAATACAGGGGGGCACAGATACGCAGTATTTT.